The 3 T cell receptor beta chains below were found in one sample sequenced in a study of blood T cell repertoires in COVID-19. The assay was immunoSEQ multiplex PCR, and TCRdb's table has in-frame clones only and misses some. Of 150,000 or so clones listed, approximately 86% are singletons. What was sequenced was PBMCs or T cells enriched from blood (not recorded which). Receptors were obtained from a man aged 55 to 70 who had recovered from COVID-19.

The chain joins TRBV15 to TRBJ2-7, with 12 bases matching TRBD2. The trim removed 5 bases at V and 1 base at J, leaving 12 bases unmatched. Germline V gives CDR1 LNHNV, CDR2 YYDKDF (reference sequence). The CDR3 is 18 residues long. The CDR3 nucleotides read TGTGCCACCAGCGACGGACTAGCGGGAAGAGGGCGTTCCTACGAGCAGTACTTC. Translated, it gives CATSDGLAGRGRSYEQYF.

The J gene is TRBJ1-5, the V gene TRBV27; 11 bases are a match to TRBD1. Looked up from germline, CDR1 is MNHEY and CDR2 is SMNVEV (reference sequence). The CDR3 runs 16 residues. The V gene end was trimmed by 2 bases and the J gene end by 5 bases; junction bases not matched to a gene: 5. The CDR3 region is CASSLRGTGGYQPQHF. CDR3 sequence (DNA): TGTGCCAGCAGTTTACGCGGGACAGGGGGGTATCAGCCCCAGCATTTT.

The chain combines TRBV7-9 with TRBJ1-1, with TRBD1 identical over 8 bases. J lost 5 bases, V lost 2 bases, and 10 bases had no gene match. Germline CDR1 reads SEHNR; CDR2 reads FQNEAQ (reference sequence). The CDR3 is 16 residues long. Here the CDR3 reads CASSLPGTGWITEAFF. CDR3 coding DNA: TGTGCCAGCAGCTTACCAGGGACAGGATGGATTACTGAAGCTTTCTTT.